The rows below give T cell receptor beta chains drawn from one sample of a study of blood T cell repertoires in COVID-19. Sequencing was performed with immunoSEQ multiplex PCR; in TCRdb, only in-frame clones are kept and a portion is missing. The sample carries about 430,000 clones, 70% to 90% recorded once. The sequencing input was PBMCs or T cells enriched from blood (not recorded which). The receptors derive from a woman younger than 35 who had been exposed to COVID-19. CDR3s include the opening cysteine and the closing phenylalanine or tryptophan. The D gene is left open where the match is weak. For some rows the clone size is stated as once, few or many, or as a class when expanded; others skip it.

V: TRBV3-1/TRBV3-2; J: TRBJ2-3; D: TRBD2; size: NA; DNA: TGTGCCAGCAGCCAAGTGACTAGCGGGACAAATACGCAGTATTTT; CDR3: CASSQVTSGTNTQYF
V: TRBV7-9; J: TRBJ2-7; D: TRBD2; size: NA; DNA: TGTGCCAGCAGCTCCCGGGGACTAGCGGAGGGCTCCTACGAGCAGTACTTC; CDR3: CASSSRGLAEGSYEQYF
V: TRBV7-2; J: TRBJ2-2; D: NA; size: many; DNA: TGTGCCAGCAGCCCCCCGCGGGTGGACACCGGGGAGCTGTTTTTT; CDR3: CASSPPRVDTGELFF
V: TRBV7-6; J: TRBJ2-1; D: NA; size: NA; DNA: TGTGCCAGCAGCTCCCCCCCCGGGTCCTATTCCTCCTACAATGAGCAGTTCTTC; CDR3: CASSSPPGSYSSYNEQFF
V: TRBV13; J: TRBJ1-2; D: TRBD1; size: NA; DNA: TGTGCCAGCAGCTTAGGTCGGCAGGGGGCGATTGGCTACACCTTC; CDR3: CASSLGRQGAIGYTF
V: TRBV13; J: TRBJ2-2; D: NA; size: NA; DNA: TGTGCCAGCAGCTTCGGGTTTGCCGGGGAGCTGTTTTTT; CDR3: CASSFGFAGELFF
V: TRBV10-3; J: TRBJ2-2; D: TRBD1; size: few; DNA: TGTGCCATCAGTGGCGGGACAGGGAAATCCGAATCCACCGGGGAGCTGTTTTTT; CDR3: CAISGGTGKSESTGELFF
V: TRBV7-9; J: TRBJ1-1; D: NA; size: NA; DNA: TGTGCCAGCAGCTTAGCTGCGGGAATTGGTGAAGCTTTCTTT; CDR3: CASSLAAGIGEAFF
V: TRBV19; J: TRBJ1-5; D: NA; size: NA; DNA: TGTGCCAGTAGTATAGGCCAGTATAGCAATCAGCCCCAGCATTTT; CDR3: CASSIGQYSNQPQHF
V: TRBV5-5; J: TRBJ2-2; D: TRBD2; size: NA; DNA: TGTGCCAGCAGCGTGGTCCTAGCGGATACCGGGGAGCTGTTTTTT; CDR3: CASSVVLADTGELFF
V: TRBV6-5; J: TRBJ1-6; D: TRBD1; size: few; DNA: TGTGCCAGCAGTACGGACAGGGGACTGAGTTCACCCCTCCACTTT; CDR3: CASSTDRGLSSPLHF
V: TRBV28; J: TRBJ1-2; D: NA; size: few; DNA: TGTGCCAGCAGTCCGACAGGCTACTATGGCTACACCTTC; CDR3: CASSPTGYYGYTF
V: TRBV28; J: TRBJ2-7; D: TRBD1; size: NA; DNA: TGTGCCAGCTGGGACAGGGCCTACGAGCAGTACTTC; CDR3: CASWDRAYEQYF
V: TRBV28; J: TRBJ2-7; D: TRBD2; size: NA; DNA: TGTGCCAGCAGTTTACGGCGGGAGTATCAGTACTTC; CDR3: CASSLRREYQYF
V: TRBV7-2; J: TRBJ1-2; D: NA; size: NA; DNA: TGTGCCAGCAGCTTACCAGGGGCTCTCACGGGCTACACCTTC; CDR3: CASSLPGALTGYTF
V: TRBV7-8; J: TRBJ2-1; D: TRBD2; size: NA; DNA: TGTGCCAGCAGCGGTAGCGGGCGCTACAATGAGCAGTTCTTC; CDR3: CASSGSGRYNEQFF